A single sample gave rise to the 18 T cell receptor beta chains below, sequenced in a study of T cell repertoires in aging, cancer and after chemotherapy (dated by TCRdb to between 2017 and 2020). The run used an Illumina MiSeq. Multiplex touch-down PCR with a mixed TRB-A/B primer pool was used to amplify rearranged TRB sequences covering the V, D and J segments. TCRdb trimmed the raw reads at Q25, called clones with MiXCR and kept productive beta chains. All rows with the same CDR3 protein become a single entry with the most common DNA and genes. This sample lists about 13,000 distinct CDR3 sequences; about 25% were detected once. The ten largest make up about 2.8% of the sample. TCR beta rearrangements were amplified from genomic DNA extracted from peripheral blood rather than from sorted cells or RNA. Sequenced: blood. These receptors originate from a human donor in good health.

This clonotype ranks as medium-sized. The V call is TRBV6-5, the J call TRBJ1-6; 8 bases are shared with TRBD1. The CDR3 runs 15 residues. In germline, CDR1 is MNHEY, CDR2 SVGAGI. V lost 0 bases and J lost 5; bases outside the gene matches: 0. The CDR3 sequence: CASSYSDRDNSPLHF. CDR3 coding DNA: TGTGCCAGCAGTTACTCGGACAGGGATAATTCACCCCTCCACTTT.

This clonotype was detected once. An end of the junction differs from the germline gene, which may be a read error. The chain links TRBV15 to TRBJ2-5; TRBD2 is a possible D gene (6 bases). Germline assignment: CDR1 LNHNV and CDR2 YYDKDF (reference sequence). CDR3 size: 16 residues. The CDR3 DNA sequence: TGTGCCACCAGGAGAGTTAGAGGCGGGGAGAGGGGGACCCAGTACTTC. Its protein is CATRRVRGGERGTQYF.

The gene calls are TRBV5-6 and TRBJ2-5; D may be TRBD2 (5 bases). Germline V gene sequence: CDR1 SGHDT, CDR2 YYEEEE. CDR3 length: 13 residues. Trimming took 2 bases from V and 1 from J, leaving 6 bases between them. CDR3 nucleotides: TGTGCCAGCAGCTTTGGGAGCCAAGAGACCCAGTACTTC. Its translation: CASSFGSQETQYF.

The chain uses TRBV28 and TRBJ2-2; D remains unclear. Trimming took off 5 bases at V and 3 bases at J, with 13 bases between the two ends. The germline V gene encodes CDR1 MDHEN and CDR2 SYDVKM. The CDR3 has 15 amino acids. The CDR3 DNA sequence: TGTGCCAGCAGTCCCCACGCTTCATACACCGGGGAGCTGTTTTTT. Residues: CASSPHASYTGELFF.

This chain joins TRBV7-2 and TRBJ2-3; D gene ambiguous. This CDR3 spans 15 amino acids. V dropped 1 base and J dropped 0 bases, with 8 bases sitting between them. The V gene's germline CDR1 is SGHTA and CDR2 FQGNSA. CDR3 nucleotide sequence: TGTGCCAGCAGCTTAGAAGGCTACAGCACAGATACGCAGTATTTT. Protein sequence: CASSLEGYSTDTQYF.

By share of the sample, this clonotype is medium-sized. The chain links TRBV19 to TRBJ2-2; D gene ambiguous. Germline CDR1 and CDR2: LNHDA and SQIVND (reference sequence). V was clipped by 5 bases and J by 4 bases, with 5 bases between them. This CDR3 has 12 residues. The CDR3: CASSRGTGELFF. The CDR3 bases are TGTGCCAGTAGTCGTGGCACCGGGGAGCTGTTTTTT.

This sequence joins TRBV6-1 and TRBJ1-5; no clear D gene. This CDR3 spans 12 amino acids. Germline V gene sequence: CDR1 MNHNS, CDR2 SASEGT. With 2 bases removed from V and 9 bases from J, the gap between germline ends came to 8 bases. CDR3 sequence: CASSEIDSPQHF. For the CDR3, the DNA is TGTGCCAGCAGTGAAATAGATTCGCCCCAGCATTTT.

This clonotype occurred a few times. The gene calls are TRBV19 and TRBJ1-2; D ambiguous. CDR1 and CDR2 from the germline V gene are LNHDA and SQIVND (reference sequence). The CDR3 spans 15 residues. Trimming stripped 0 bases from V and 5 bases from J, with 13 bases between. The chain's CDR3 is CASSIDPRGTYGYTF. CDR3 nucleotides: TGTGCCAGTAGTATAGACCCCCGGGGAACTTATGGCTACACCTTC.

This clonotype has a handful of counts. The V and J genes are TRBV6-5 and TRBJ1-2; 8 bases are shared with TRBD1. Germline CDR1 MNHEY, CDR2 SVGAGI. V was clipped by 5 bases and J by 4 bases; unmatched bases: 6. This CDR3 has 14 residues. CDR3 amino acids: CASSAPGTGYGYTF. DNA for the CDR3: TGTGCCAGCAGTGCCCCCGGGACAGGCTATGGCTACACCTTC.

This clonotype was observed a single time. J is TRBJ2-1 and V is TRBV15; 8 nucleotides align to TRBD2. The CDR3 is 17 residues long. The V gene's germline CDR1 is LNHNV and CDR2 YYDKDF (reference sequence). Trimming cost V 5 bases and J 0 bases; bases outside gene matches: 9. CDR3 residues: CATSLPGGGNSYNEQFF. The CDR3 bases are TGTGCCACCAGCCTACCTGGCGGGGGGAACTCCTACAATGAGCAGTTCTTC.

This clonotype is deemed medium-sized. The V gene is TRBV6-1, the J gene TRBJ2-1; D is unresolved. The germline V gene has CDR1 MNHNS and CDR2 SASEGT. CDR3 length: 12 residues. Trimming took 8 bases from V and 8 from J, leaving 13 bases between them. The CDR3 protein is CASGSWSDEQFF. CDR3 nucleotide sequence: TGTGCCAGCGGCTCGTGGTCCGATGAGCAGTTCTTC.

This clonotype was seen a handful of times. The rearrangement uses TRBV4-3 and TRBJ1-6; D possibly corresponds to TRBD1 (5 bases). The CDR3 is 19 residues long. The V gene's germline CDR1 is LGHNA and CDR2 YSLEER. V was shortened by 4 bases and J by 0 bases, with 19 bases between the two germline ends. CDR3 DNA sequence: TGCGCCAGCAGCCTCTTGGTTGCTGGGGGAAGCTCCTATAATTCACCCCTCCACTTT. It codes for CASSLLVAGGSSYNSPLHF.

Relative to its sample, this clonotype is medium-sized. The chain is built from TRBV20-1 and TRBJ1-2; no clear D. The CDR3 is made up of 13 amino acids. Germline CDR1 and CDR2: DFQATT and SNEGSKA (reference sequence). Trimming removed 8 bases from V and 4 bases from J, with 17 bases in between. CDR3 region: CSTLDRTSYGYTF. In DNA, the CDR3 is TGCAGTACCCTTGACCGAACATCCTATGGCTACACCTTC.

The V and J genes are TRBV20-1 and TRBJ2-1; 10 bases align to TRBD2. CDR1 and CDR2 (germline): DFQATT, SNEGSKA (reference sequence). The CDR3 has 18 amino acids. V shed 1 base and J 0 bases; nucleotides not matched to a gene: 9. The CDR3 is CSARAGAGGPSSYNEQFF. The CDR3 nucleotides read TGCAGTGCTAGAGCAGGAGCGGGGGGGCCCAGCTCCTACAATGAGCAGTTCTTC.

Only a few counts were recorded for this clonotype. The chain is built from TRBV11-2 and TRBJ2-7; 7 bases are shared with TRBD1. V shed 3 bases and J 2 bases; nucleotides not matched to a gene: 7. CDR1 and CDR2 from the germline V gene are SGHAT and FQNNGV. This CDR3 is 15 amino acids long. CDR3 loop: CASSFRVTGPYEQYF. The CDR3 bases are TGTGCCAGCAGCTTTCGGGTGACAGGGCCCTACGAGCAGTACTTC.

Within the sample, this clonotype is medium-sized. The chain employs TRBV6-5 and TRBJ1-6; a possible D gene is TRBD1 (5 bases). V was cut by 0 bases and J by 7 bases, with 10 bases left in between. The germline V gene has CDR1 MNHEY and CDR2 SVGAGI. The CDR3 has 15 amino acids. Written as DNA, the CDR3 is TGTGCCAGCAGTTACTCGTACAGGACAAATTCACCCCTCCACTTT. Translation gives CASSYSYRTNSPLHF.

This chain joins TRBV19 and TRBJ1-1; tentatively, D is TRBD1 (6 bases). Trimming pared 3 bases from V and 6 bases from J, leaving 14 bases between. This CDR3 is built from 14 residues. Germline V gene lookup returns CDR1 LNHDA and CDR2 SQIVND (reference sequence). CDR3 protein: CASSILGGVAEAFF. The DNA for the CDR3 is TGTGCCAGTAGTATTTTGGGGGGCGTCGCTGAAGCTTTCTTT.

This clonotype was found a few times. The chain couples TRBV7-9 to TRBJ2-2; possibly TRBD2 for D (7 bases). Between the trimmed V and J ends, which lost 2 bases and 13 bases, there was a span of 14 bases. The CDR3 totals 13 residues. The germline V gene encodes CDR1 SEHNR and CDR2 FQNEAQ (reference sequence). DNA of the CDR3: TGTGCCAGCAGCTTACGGGGGGCCGGGAGGCTGTTTTTT. Translated, it gives CASSLRGAGRLFF.